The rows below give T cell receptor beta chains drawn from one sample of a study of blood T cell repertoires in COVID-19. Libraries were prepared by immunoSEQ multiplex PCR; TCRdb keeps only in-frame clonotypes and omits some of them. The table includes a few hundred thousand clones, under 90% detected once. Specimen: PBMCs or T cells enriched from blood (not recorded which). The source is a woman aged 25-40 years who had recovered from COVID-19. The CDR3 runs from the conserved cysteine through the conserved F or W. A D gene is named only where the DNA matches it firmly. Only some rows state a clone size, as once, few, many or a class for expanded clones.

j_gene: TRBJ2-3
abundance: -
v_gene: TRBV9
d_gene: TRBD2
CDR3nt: TGTGCCAGCAGCCAAGAGGTCTTAGCGGGAGTCGATACGCAGTATTTT
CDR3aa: CASSQEVLAGVDTQYF

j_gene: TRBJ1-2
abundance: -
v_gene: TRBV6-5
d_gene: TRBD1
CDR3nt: TGTGCCAGCAGAACCGGACAGGGAGGTGGCTACACCTTC
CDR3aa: CASRTGQGGGYTF

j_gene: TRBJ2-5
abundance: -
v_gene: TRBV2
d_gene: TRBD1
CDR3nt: TGTGCCAGCGGGATTTCGGGACAGGGGTTGTACCAAGAGACCCAGTACTTC
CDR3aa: CASGISGQGLYQETQYF

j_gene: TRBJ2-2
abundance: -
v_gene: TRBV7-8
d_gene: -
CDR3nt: TGTGCCAGCAGCCCCCTAGGGGCGATACCGAACACCGGGGAGCTGTTTTTT
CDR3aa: CASSPLGAIPNTGELFF

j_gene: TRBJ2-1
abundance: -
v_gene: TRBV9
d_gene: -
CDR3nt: TGTGCCAGCAGCGTAGGTCAGGGGTCCTACAATGAGCAGTTCTTC
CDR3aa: CASSVGQGSYNEQFF

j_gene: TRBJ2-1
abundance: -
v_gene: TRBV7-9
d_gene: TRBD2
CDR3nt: TGTGCCAGCAGCTTAGGGACTAGCGGCCAATACAATGAGCAGTTCTTC
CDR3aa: CASSLGTSGQYNEQFF

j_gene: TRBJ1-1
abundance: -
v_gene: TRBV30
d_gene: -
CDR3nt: TGTGCCTTCGGAGGAGGTACTCCTGAAGCTTTCTTT
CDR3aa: CAFGGGTPEAFF

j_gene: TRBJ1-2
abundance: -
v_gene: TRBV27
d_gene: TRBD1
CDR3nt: TGTGCCAGCAGTTTAACAGGGGGGAACTATGGCTACACCTTC
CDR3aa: CASSLTGGNYGYTF

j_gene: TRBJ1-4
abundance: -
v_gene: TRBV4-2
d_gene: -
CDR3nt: TGTGCCAGCAGCAGACGACAGAAGGGCAATGAAAAACTGTTTTTT
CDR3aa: CASSRRQKGNEKLFF

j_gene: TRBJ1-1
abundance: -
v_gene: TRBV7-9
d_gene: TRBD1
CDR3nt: TGTGCCAGCAGCTTAGGGGGGACAGCTAAAGCTTTCTTT
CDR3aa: CASSLGGTAKAFF

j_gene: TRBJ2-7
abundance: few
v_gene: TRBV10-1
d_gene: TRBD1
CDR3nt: TGCGCCAGCAGTGATACCCCGGGACAGGGGTCGGGGTACGAGCAGTACTTC
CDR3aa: CASSDTPGQGSGYEQYF

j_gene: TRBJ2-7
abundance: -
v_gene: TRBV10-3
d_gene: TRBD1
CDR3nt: TGTGCCATCAGATTTTTTGCACAGGGGGACCGCTACGAGCAGTACTTC
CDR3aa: CAIRFFAQGDRYEQYF

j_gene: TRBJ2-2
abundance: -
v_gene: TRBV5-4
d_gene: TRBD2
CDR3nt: TGTGCCAGCAGCATGAGCTTACTAGCGGGGGACACCGGGGAGCTGTTTTTT
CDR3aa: CASSMSLLAGDTGELFF

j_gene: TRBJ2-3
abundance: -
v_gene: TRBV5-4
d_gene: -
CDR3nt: TGTGCCAGCAGCTTGGACCCATTACGACTCACAGATACGCAGTATTTT
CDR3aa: CASSLDPLRLTDTQYF

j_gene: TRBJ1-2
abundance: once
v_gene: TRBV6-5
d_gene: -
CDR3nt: TGTGCCAGCAGTTATGGTCGGGACTACACCTTC
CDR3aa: CASSYGRDYTF

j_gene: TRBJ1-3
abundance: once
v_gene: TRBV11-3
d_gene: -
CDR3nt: TGTGCCAGCAGCCCTCAGAGACAGGCTAGAAGCTCTGGAAACACCATATATTTT
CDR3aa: CASSPQRQARSSGNTIYF

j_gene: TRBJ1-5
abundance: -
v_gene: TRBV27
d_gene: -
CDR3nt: TGTGCCAGCAGTACAGAAATCAATCAGCCCCAGCATTTT
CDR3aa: CASSTEINQPQHF